This T cell receptor beta chain was retrieved from a study of blood T cell repertoires in COVID-19. Study in general: The study drew acute and convalescent COVID-19 samples from the United States, Italy and Spain.

TCRdb keeps only in-frame clones here, not all; method: immunoSEQ multiplex PCR. The sample contains a few hundred thousand clones, roughly 84% of which appear only once. Germline V gene lookup returns CDR1 ENHRY and CDR2 SYGVKD. The CDR3 covers 17 residues. V dropped 3 bases and J dropped 2; count of bases not matched to a gene: 8. The receptor's source is a man between 45 and 60 years old with active or convalescent COVID-19. Sequencing input: peripheral blood. The chain carries TRBV10-3 and TRBJ2-1; TRBD2 agrees at 9 bases. CDR3: CAISDGGRAPAYNEQFF. CDR3 sequence (DNA): TGTGCCATCAGTGATGGCGGGAGGGCCCCCGCCTACAATGAGCAGTTCTTC.